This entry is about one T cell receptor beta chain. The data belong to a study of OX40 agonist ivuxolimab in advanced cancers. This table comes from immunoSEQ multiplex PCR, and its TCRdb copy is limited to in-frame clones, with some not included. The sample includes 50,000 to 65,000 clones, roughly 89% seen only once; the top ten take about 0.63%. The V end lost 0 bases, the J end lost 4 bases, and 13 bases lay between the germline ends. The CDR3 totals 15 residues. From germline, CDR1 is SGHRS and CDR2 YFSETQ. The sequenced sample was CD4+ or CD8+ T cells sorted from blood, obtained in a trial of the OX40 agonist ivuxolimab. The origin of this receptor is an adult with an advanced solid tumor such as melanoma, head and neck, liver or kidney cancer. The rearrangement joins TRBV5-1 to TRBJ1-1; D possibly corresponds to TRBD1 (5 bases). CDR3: CASSLVGITGTEAFF. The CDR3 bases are TGCGCCAGCAGCTTGGTGGGGATAACAGGCACTGAAGCTTTCTTT.